A selection of T cell receptor beta chains follows, all from one sample in a study of CD8 T cells in Susac syndrome. TCRdb itself ran the immunoSEQ multiplex PCR reads through MiXCR, one entry per CDR3 protein. The repertoire consists of about 130,000 distinct CDR3 sequences, with approximately 90% occurring once and the leading ten covering around 0.22%. The material sequenced was CD8+ T cells from PBMCs. These receptors originate from a human donor with multiple sclerosis. The conserved cysteine and the conserved F or W are not part of the CDR3 here. Fields, in order: V gene, clone size, CDR3 length, CDR3 protein. Part of the rows lack a size; the others show once, few, many or a class for expanded clones.

V: TRBV7-2
size: -
length: 11
CDR3: ASSLALPHEQY

V: TRBV6-4
size: -
length: 11
CDR3: ASSSGSTDTQY

V: TRBV28
size: -
length: 14
CDR3: ASSLGDRGLIEKLF

V: TRBV3-1
size: -
length: 12
CDR3: ASSQDDFQETQY

V: TRBV6-6
size: -
length: 10
CDR3: ATLQGLEGQF

V: TRBV18
size: -
length: 15
CDR3: ASSPPRGRMSTDTQY

V: TRBV12-3/TRBV12-4
size: few
length: 10
CDR3: ASSSVSYEQY

V: TRBV7-9
size: -
length: 13
CDR3: ASSPGLAAADTQY

V: TRBV12-3/TRBV12-4
size: -
length: 11
CDR3: ASSSGILYEQY

V: TRBV30
size: -
length: 11
CDR3: AWSGTNTGELF

V: TRBV20-1
size: -
length: 13
CDR3: SARFSDFHLGGYT

V: TRBV28
size: -
length: 12
CDR3: ASSPGLAVDTQY

V: TRBV6-1
size: -
length: 13
CDR3: ASSELLISNQPQH

V: TRBV4-3
size: -
length: 12
CDR3: ASSYGDIGYGYT

V: TRBV7-9
size: -
length: 15
CDR3: ASNYPKGGGEAGELF

V: TRBV25-1
size: -
length: 13
CDR3: ASSELLGADTEAF

V: TRBV3-1
size: once
length: 13
CDR3: ASKLGGGTYNEQF

V: TRBV7-9
size: -
length: 15
CDR3: ASSLAKLVASGYGYT

V: TRBV5-6
size: -
length: 14
CDR3: ASSLWFGQGAHEQY

V: TRBV19
size: -
length: 13
CDR3: ASTTTGGYNQPQH

V: TRBV7-9
size: -
length: 11
CDR3: ASSFSARDEQF

V: TRBV7-9
size: -
length: 12
CDR3: ASSLGPVYGPQH

V: TRBV11-1
size: -
length: 15
CDR3: ASSLERLQTSTDTQY

V: TRBV27
size: -
length: 14
CDR3: ASSFLGGGANTEAF

V: TRBV3-1
size: -
length: 13
CDR3: ASSQVADPIGTQY

V: TRBV9
size: -
length: 15
CDR3: ASSVGQGPPWDTEAF

V: TRBV27
size: -
length: 12
CDR3: ASSLNPWRYEQY

V: TRBV15
size: -
length: 13
CDR3: ATSRDRQGIYEQY

V: TRBV20-1
size: once
length: 9
CDR3: NAWWSYGYT

V: TRBV18
size: -
length: 13
CDR3: ASSPTRGFNQPQH

V: TRBV4-3
size: -
length: 13
CDR3: ASSQTQGSSYEQY

V: TRBV12-3/TRBV12-4
size: -
length: 10
CDR3: ASSQLDNEQF

V: TRBV12-3/TRBV12-4
size: -
length: 12
CDR3: ASSFVSRRDEQF